This passage covers 5 T cell receptor beta chains from one sample sequenced in a study of cytomegalovirus exposure and HLA in healthy donors. Researchers ran the PCR with 60 Vbeta and 13 Jbeta primers. Profiled with immunoSEQ multiplex PCR; TCRdb holds only in-frame clones, not every one. The sample has around 90,000 clones, roughly three quarters seen once. Sequenced: PBMCs. These receptors all stem from a man aged 25-45 years in good health and CMV-seronegative.

V gene TRBV20-1 combines with J gene TRBJ2-1; D not resolved. The germline V gene has CDR1 DFQATT and CDR2 SNEGSKA (reference sequence). V dropped 4 bases and J dropped 10 bases, with 8 bases sitting between them. The CDR3 sequence is 10 residues long. CDR3 sequence: CSAKRGEQFF. In DNA form, the CDR3 reads TGCAGTGCTAAGCGTGGGGAGCAGTTCTTC.

The chain carries TRBV7-9 and TRBJ1-4; no clear D gene. Trimming cost V 0 bases and J 8 bases, with 7 bases left between them. Germline V gene sequence: CDR1 SEHNR, CDR2 FQNEAQ (reference sequence). The CDR3 is made up of 13 amino acids. CDR3 DNA: TGTGCCAGCAGCTTAGCGGCGGGGGAAAAACTGTTTTTT. Translation: CASSLAAGEKLFF.

The gene calls are TRBV14 and TRBJ2-5, with D uncertain. Between the trimmed V and J ends, which lost 4 bases and 4 bases, there was a span of 7 bases. There are 12 residues in the CDR3. Germline V gene sequence: CDR1 SGHDN, CDR2 FVKESK. The CDR3 region has the DNA TGTGCCAGCAGCCTCTTTATAGAGACCCAGTACTTC. It translates to CASSLFIETQYF.

The chain has TRBV7-2 and TRBJ1-1, with 7 positions matching TRBD1. CDR3 length equals 15 residues. V lost 5 bases, J lost 4 bases, and 10 bases stayed unmatched. CDR1 SGHTA and CDR2 FQGNSA come from the germline V gene. The CDR3 DNA reads TGTGCCAGCAGCGCCCCCACAGGGGTTATCACTGAAGCTTTCTTT. Residues: CASSAPTGVITEAFF.

The chain links TRBV11-2 to TRBJ1-4; D possibly corresponds to TRBD1 (6 bases). Trimming took off 1 base at V and 5 bases at J, with 11 bases between the two ends. Germline V CDR1 and CDR2: SGHAT, FQNNGV. The CDR3 is made up of 15 amino acids. The CDR3 loop is CASSLGFQGNEKLFF. CDR3 in DNA: TGTGCCAGCAGCTTAGGGTTTCAGGGGAATGAAAAACTGTTTTTT.